A single sample gave rise to the 27 T cell receptor beta chains below, sequenced in a study of Graves' ophthalmopathy and Graves' hyperthyroidism. Amplification of TCR beta CDR3 regions used RNA transcripts. RT-PCR with HTBI primers came first, then second-round multiplex PCR. In TCRdb, the multiplex PCR reads were re-called with MiXCR into one record per CDR3 protein. The table has about 420,000 distinct CDR3 sequences, roughly 21% seen once; the top ten hold around 3.1%. Sequenced material: peripheral blood. The receptor source for this set is a woman aged 18-30 years with stable Graves' hyperthyroidism.

This clonotype showed up just a few times. Its ends do not fully match the called genes, so a read error is possible. This chain links TRBV12-3 or TRBV12-4 with TRBJ1-1; possible D gene TRBD1, 6 bases. The CDR3 has 14 residues. CDR3 loop: CASGPGHSNTEACF. The CDR3, as DNA: TGTGCCAGCGGTCCGGGACACTCGAACACTGAAGCTTGCTTT.

A word on this clonotype: Germline and junction disagree at one end, which may indicate a read error. V and J are TRBV10-3 and TRBJ2-5; the match to TRBD2 covers 7 bases. The germline V gene encodes CDR1 ENHRY and CDR2 SYGVKD. The CDR3 is 14 amino acids. DNA of the CDR3: TGTGCCATCAGTGGAGCGGGAAACCAAGAGACCCAGGACTTC. Its translation is CAISGAGNQETQDF.

This clonotype was found many times. J is TRBJ2-5 and V is TRBV7-2; TRBD2 matches at 9 bases. Losses at the gene ends were 1 base for V and 7 bases for J; bases not matched to a gene: 10. Germline loops: CDR1 SGHTA, CDR2 FQGNSA. The CDR3 totals 16 residues. The CDR3 nucleotides read TGTGCCAGCAGCTTAGGGACCGAGACTAGCGGCGGGACCCAGTACTTC. Its protein is CASSLGTETSGGTQYF.

The table lists this clonotype with many counts. The chain employs TRBV6-5 and TRBJ2-7; the D is unclear. Per germline, CDR1 MNHEY and CDR2 SVGAGI. CDR3 length: 19 residues. V dropped 2 bases and J dropped 2 bases, with 25 bases sitting between them. The CDR3 DNA reads as TGTGCCAGCAGTTACCCTTTCTTAGACGACGGACCGCGAACCTACGAGCAGTACTTC. Amino acids: CASSYPFLDDGPRTYEQYF.

J is TRBJ1-5 and V is TRBV11-3; D call uncertain. The V gene lost 7 bases and the J gene lost 4 bases, with 11 bases spanning the gap. The V gene's germline CDR1 is SGHNT and CDR2 YENEEA. The CDR3 runs to 13 residues. In nucleotides, the CDR3 is TGTGCCAGCAACTTGGCAGGTAATCAGCCCCAGCATTTT. Its protein is CASNLAGNQPQHF.

This chain connects TRBV7-9 to TRBJ1-6; D possibly corresponds to TRBD1 (5 bases). Germline values: CDR1 SEHNR, CDR2 FQNEAQ (reference sequence). This CDR3 has 16 amino acids. V was pared by 5 bases and J by 9 bases, with 20 bases between. In nucleotides, the CDR3 is TGTGCCAGCAGCCCTTCCATCAGGGTAGGAAGTTCACCCCTCCACTTT. This gives the protein CASSPSIRVGSSPLHF.

The chain combines TRBV12-3 or TRBV12-4 with TRBJ2-5; possibly TRBD1 or TRBD2 for D (5 bases each). CDR3 length equals 14 residues. Trimming cost V 5 bases and J 2 bases, with 12 bases left between them. DNA of the CDR3: TGTGCCAGCAGTCCCCGGGACCATCAAGAGACCCAGTACTTC. Protein product: CASSPRDHQETQYF.

This clonotype was counted ten times or more. This sequence joins TRBV6-2 or TRBV6-3 and TRBJ2-7; no definite D call. CDR3 length equals 11 residues. V gave up 5 bases and J gave up 7 bases, with 9 bases separating them. Germline V CDR1 and CDR2: MNHEY, SVGEGT. The CDR3 sequence: CASSPSGEQYF. The CDR3 nucleotides read TGTGCCAGCAGTCCCTCCGGGGAGCAGTACTTC.

This chain connects TRBV4-1 to TRBJ2-7; no clear D gene. The germline V gene encodes CDR1 MGHRA and CDR2 YSYEKL. V lost 0 bases to trimming and J lost 1 base, with 4 bases between them. This CDR3 is 13 amino acids long. The CDR3 is CASSQENSYEQYF. CDR3 coding DNA: TGCGCCAGCAGCCAAGAAAATTCCTACGAGCAGTACTTC.

This clonotype was observed many times. V usage is TRBV6-5 and J usage is TRBJ2-7; possible D gene TRBD1, 6 bases. CDR3 length: 15 amino acids. The germline CDR1 and CDR2 sequences are MNHEY and SVGAGI. Trimming shortened V by 3 bases and J by 6 bases, and 18 bases separated the two germline ends. The CDR3 DNA reads as TGTGCCAGCAGTTATCTTCTCAGGGGACGGGGCGAGCAGTACTTC. Translating gives CASSYLLRGRGEQYF.

This clonotype occurred many times. V gene TRBV11-2 combines with J gene TRBJ2-7; D call uncertain. Germline V CDR1 and CDR2: SGHAT, FQNNGV. Trimming cost V 3 bases and J 0 bases, with 9 bases left between them. The length of the CDR3 is 14 residues. The CDR3 loop reads CASSFDPSSYEQYF. Written as DNA, the CDR3 is TGTGCCAGCAGCTTCGACCCGTCCTCCTACGAGCAGTACTTC.

This clonotype was observed many times. Lacking the conserved final phenylalanine or tryptophan, this CDR3 likely reflects a read error. The V gene is TRBV7-8, the J gene TRBJ1-2; possible D gene TRBD1, 6 bases. The CDR3 sequence is 15 residues long. Germline values: CDR1 SGHVS, CDR2 FQNEAQ. V was trimmed by 7 bases and J by 4 bases, leaving 19 bases between them. CDR3 amino acids: CASIPSRGQIYGYTL. The CDR3 DNA reads TGTGCCAGCATCCCTAGCCGGGGGCAGATCTATGGCTACACCCTC.

This clonotype was seen many times. This chain uses TRBV6-1 with TRBJ2-5; D is possibly TRBD1 (5 bases). Trimming removed 7 bases from V and 7 bases from J, with 19 bases in between. This CDR3 has 14 residues. Germline CDR1 reads MNHNS; CDR2 reads SASEGT. The CDR3 is CASTQMDNPRTQYF. CDR3 nucleotide sequence: TGTGCCAGCACCCAGATGGACAACCCTCGGACCCAGTACTTC.

This clonotype has at least ten counts. The chain employs TRBV10-3 and TRBJ2-5; tentative D call: TRBD1 (6 bases). Trimming cost V 3 bases and J 4 bases, with 12 bases left between them. The CDR3 length is 14 residues. Germline CDR1 ENHRY, CDR2 SYGVKD. CDR3 in DNA: TGTGCCATCAGTGAACAGGGCCTGGGAGAGACCCAGTACTTC. It yields the protein CAISEQGLGETQYF.

This clonotype showed up many times. The chain is built from TRBV12-3 or TRBV12-4 and TRBJ1-5, with TRBD1 matching over 7 bases. V lost 6 bases, J lost 0 bases, and 11 bases stayed unmatched. The CDR3 spans 17 residues. In nucleotides, the CDR3 is TGTGCCAGCAGCAAGACAGGGACCGACTATAGCAATCAGCCCCAGCATTTT. Translation: CASSKTGTDYSNQPQHF.

This clonotype has a count of ten or more. The V and J genes are TRBV5-1 and TRBJ2-2; the match to TRBD1 covers 7 bases. The CDR3 sequence is 14 residues long. The germline CDR1 and CDR2 sequences are SGHRS and YFSETQ. V was pared by 4 bases and J by 6 bases, with 6 bases of the junction left unmatched. This CDR3 reads CASSLGTEAGELFF. CDR3 nucleotide sequence: TGCGCCAGCAGCCTAGGGACAGAGGCCGGGGAGCTGTTTTTT. Variable domain in full (rest from reference TRBV5-1 and TRBJ2-2): KAGVTQTPRYLIKTRGQQVTLSCSPISGHRSVSWYQQTPGQGLQFLFEYFSETQRNKGNFPGRFSGRQFSNSRSEMNVSTLELGDSALYLCASSLGTEAGELFFGEGSRLTVL.

The table lists this clonotype with many counts. The V gene is TRBV10-3, the J gene TRBJ2-7; tentatively, D is TRBD2 (6 bases). The CDR3 is made up of 13 amino acids. The V gene's germline CDR1 is ENHRY and CDR2 SYGVKD. Trimming removed 4 bases from V and 2 bases from J, with 9 bases in between. The CDR3 loop is CAISGGEPYEQYF. The CDR3 bases are TGTGCCATCAGTGGGGGGGAACCCTACGAGCAGTACTTC.

This clonotype showed up many times. Here the CDR3 DNA reads TGCGCCAGCAGCTTACGACAGGGCTACGAGCAGTACTTC. Amino acids: CASSLRQGYEQYF. This rearrangement joins TRBV4-3 to TRBJ2-7; 7 bases line up with TRBD1. Germline V lookup: CDR1 LGHNA, CDR2 YSLEER. Unmatched junction bases numbered 4, after V lost 5 bases and J lost 3 bases. The CDR3 has 13 residues.

This clonotype was found many times. V and J are TRBV6-5 and TRBJ2-5, with 10 bases that match TRBD1. There are 17 residues in the CDR3. Germline CDR1 MNHEY, CDR2 SVGAGI. The V segment lost 2 bases and the J segment 2 bases; nucleotides outside the gene matches: 8. In DNA, the CDR3 is TGTGCCAGCAGTTACGATGGGACAGGGGCCCTTCAAGAGACCCAGTACTTC. Translation: CASSYDGTGALQETQYF.

Many counts were recorded for this clonotype. This chain joins TRBV6-1 and TRBJ1-5; D gene uncertain. The CDR3 has 14 amino acids. Trimming stripped 3 bases from V and 6 bases from J, with 12 bases between. The germline CDR1 and CDR2 sequences are MNHNS and SASEGT. CDR3 in amino acids: CASSDMWGSQPQHF. The CDR3 DNA is TGTGCCAGCAGTGATATGTGGGGAAGTCAGCCCCAGCATTTT.

This clonotype occurred many times. This sequence joins TRBV6-2 or TRBV6-3 and TRBJ1-1; D unclear. Trimming shortened V by 2 bases and J by 1 base, and 8 bases separated the two germline ends. The CDR3 runs to 14 residues. Germline loops: CDR1 MNHEY, CDR2 SVGEGT. The DNA for the CDR3 is TGTGCCAGCAGTTACGAATTGAAGAACACTGAAGCTTTCTTT. As protein: CASSYELKNTEAFF.

The chain links TRBV15 to TRBJ1-6; D perhaps matches TRBD1 (6 bases). The length of the CDR3 is 15 residues. V lost 2 bases and J lost 10, with 15 bases in between. The germline CDR1 and CDR2 sequences are LNHNV and YYDKDF (reference sequence). CDR3: CATSRHRERSSPLHF. The CDR3, as DNA: TGTGCCACCAGCAGACACAGGGAAAGATCGTCACCCCTCCACTTT.

V is TRBV11-3 and J is TRBJ2-5, with 10 bases matching TRBD2. In germline, CDR1 is SGHNT, CDR2 YENEEA. V dropped 4 bases and J dropped 5; count of bases not matched to a gene: 4. This CDR3 contains 14 residues. CDR3 loop: CASSSGLAVETQYF. The CDR3 DNA reads TGTGCCAGCAGCTCCGGACTAGCGGTGGAGACCCAGTACTTC.

This clonotype was counted many times. V and J are TRBV7-8 and TRBJ2-2; D is possibly TRBD1 (5 bases). V was cut by 1 base and J by 7 bases, with 7 bases left in between. The CDR3 loop spans 13 amino acids. Germline values: CDR1 SGHVS, CDR2 FQNEAQ. CDR3 sequence: CASSLVRVGELFF. The CDR3 DNA is TGTGCCAGCAGCTTAGTCAGGGTCGGGGAGCTGTTTTTT. Based on the CDR3 plus reference TRBV7-8 and TRBJ2-2, the full variable domain is GAGVSQSPRYKVAKRGQDVALRCDPISGHVSLFWYQQALGQGPEFLTYFQNEAQLDKSGLPSDRFFAERPEGSVSTLKIQRTQQEDSAVYLCASSLVRVGELFFGEGSRLTVL.

This clonotype has at least ten counts. This chain uses TRBV30 with TRBJ1-2; D uncertain. Germline V lookup: CDR1 GTSNPN, CDR2 SVGIG (reference sequence). The CDR3 runs 14 residues. Trimming left V 3 bases short and J 8 bases short, with 19 bases between. The CDR3 loop is CAWSLKGLSRGYTF. DNA for the CDR3: TGTGCCTGGAGCCTGAAGGGTCTCTCAAGGGGCTACACCTTC.

This clonotype was detected ten times or more. The CDR3 nucleotides read TGTGCCAGCACTGAGGGGCCTAACTATGGCTACACCTTC. This sequence encodes CASTEGPNYGYTF. The chain combines TRBV6-1 with TRBJ1-2; perhaps TRBD1 as D (5 bases). Trimming took off 7 bases at V and 0 bases at J, with 9 bases between the two ends. Germline V gene sequence: CDR1 MNHNS, CDR2 SASEGT. The CDR3 totals 13 residues.

The chain employs TRBV20-1 and TRBJ2-7, with D perhaps given as TRBD1 or TRBD2 (5 bases each). From germline, CDR1 is DFQATT and CDR2 SNEGSKA (reference sequence). The CDR3 totals 15 residues. Trimming took off 2 bases at V and 2 bases at J, with 16 bases between the two ends. As DNA, the CDR3 is TGCAGTGCTAGACCGGGCGGTGGGGGTACCTACGAGCAGTACTTC. Its translation: CSARPGGGGTYEQYF.